This TCR beta chain was identified in a study of T cell responses to AZD1222 COVID-19 vaccine. Study-level points and caveats: Clonal diversity may have been underestimated, and the donors were mostly white British, with more females than males. CD4 TCRs associated with vaccination spanned spike, dominating at 160-218 and 743-854. AZD1222 recipients seropositive at baseline numbered only five to seven.

There are 15 residues in the CDR3. Germline loops: CDR1 SGHTA, CDR2 FQGNSA. V lost 0 bases and J 7 bases, leaving 13 bases between the germline ends. The protocol was immunoSEQ multiplex PCR, while the TCRdb copy is restricted to in-frame clones and leaves out a portion. The sample contains 150,000 to 180,000 clones, less than 90% of which appear only once. Concerning this clone itself: Its cognate antigen is unknown.

The TCR sequence derives from an adult in good health. The chain has TRBV7-2 and TRBJ1-3; D gene unclear. The material was peripheral blood, obtained on day 0 of MenACWY control vaccination. The CDR3 region has the DNA TGTGCCAGCAGCTTAGCGGGTCTCCCGGGCAACACCATATATTTT. As protein: CASSLAGLPGNTIYF.